Here is one T cell receptor beta chain with its context. The antigen is unknown. 5'RACE template switching generated TCR cDNA, adding a universal primer site and UMIs. TCRdb re-called the 5' RACE reads through MiXCR, storing one row per CDR3 protein. The repertoire holds around 330,000 distinct CDR3 sequences, with 3% to 4.5% as singletons. Germline values: CDR1 SGHTA, CDR2 FQGNSA. V was pared by 10 bases and J by 5 bases, with 6 bases of the junction left unmatched. The CDR3 has 13 amino acids. The sample comes from a study of T cells after yellow fever vaccination. Points from the study as a whole: Though it reached lower strength, the secondary response hit its peak faster, day 5 versus 15. Most clones from primary vaccination resurfaced after the booster (roughly 96% CD4, around 89% CD8).

The V call is TRBV7-2, the J call TRBJ1-4; TRBD1 aligns across 8 bases. This material consisted of PBMCs, taken on the day of the yellow fever booster vaccination. The receptor comes from a man aged 18 to 29 who received the YFV17D yellow fever vaccine. CDR3 amino acids: CATAGGRNEKLFF. In DNA, the CDR3 is TGTGCCACCGCAGGGGGCAGAAATGAAAAACTGTTTTTT.